These T cell receptor beta chains were read from a single sample in a study of shared clonotypes between healthy human individuals. Libraries were prepared by immunoSEQ multiplex PCR; TCRdb keeps only in-frame clonotypes and omits some of them. The sample records about 680,000 clones, about 91% being singletons. Sequencing used naive CD8+ T cells sorted from blood. Receptors were obtained from a man under 40 in good health. CDR3s include the opening cysteine and the closing phenylalanine or tryptophan. Each record gives: V gene, clone size, D gene, J gene, CDR3 DNA, CDR3 protein. The D gene is left open where the match is weak. Size values are once, few and many counts, or a class for expanded clones, and some rows have none.

>TRBV30|.|.|TRBJ2-7
TGTGCCTGGAGTGTCGGGCAGGGGCCCTACGAGCAGTACTTC
CAWSVGQGPYEQYF
>TRBV6-1|.|.|TRBJ2-7
TGTGCCAGCAGTGAGTGGGCGGGGACCCTGAGGTACGAGCAGTACTTC
CASSEWAGTLRYEQYF
>TRBV9|.|TRBD1|TRBJ2-5
TGTGCCAGCAGCCTCCGGGACAGACAAGAGACCCAGTACTTC
CASSLRDRQETQYF
>TRBV10-3|once|TRBD2|TRBJ2-1
TGTGCCATCAGTGAGCCGGGGACAGGGACCCTTACTAGCGGGAGATACTCCTACAATGAGCAGTTCTTC
CAISEPGTGTLTSGRYSYNEQFF
>TRBV6-5|.|TRBD1|TRBJ2-7
TGTGCCAGCGGTAGGACAGGGGGCCACGAGCAGTACTTC
CASGRTGGHEQYF
>TRBV2|.|.|TRBJ2-7
TGTGCCAGCAGTGAAGCTGGGGGATCCTACGAGCAGTACTTC
CASSEAGGSYEQYF
>TRBV7-9|.|.|TRBJ1-1
TGTGCCAGCCGAAAGGGGGGGAACACTGAAGCTTTCTTT
CASRKGGNTEAFF
>TRBV11-2|.|TRBD1|TRBJ1-5
TGTGCCAGCAGCTTAGGGAAAGTTGTCGGGACAGGGGAAGATCAGCCCCAGCATTTT
CASSLGKVVGTGEDQPQHF
>TRBV28|once|.|TRBJ2-7
TGTGCCAGCAGTTTTGCAGGGGCAACCTACGAGCAGTACTTC
CASSFAGATYEQYF
>TRBV7-9|once|TRBD1|TRBJ1-1
TGTGCCAGCAGCCCCAGGACAGGGGGAACTGAAGCTTTCTTT
CASSPRTGGTEAFF
>TRBV7-6|.|.|TRBJ2-1
TGTGCCAGCAGCTTAGCGTCGGCGAGCTCCTACAATGAGCAGTTCTTC
CASSLASASSYNEQFF
>TRBV10-1|.|TRBD1|TRBJ2-7
TGCGCCAGCAGTGAGGAGGGGGCCGGGGACGAGCAGTACTTC
CASSEEGAGDEQYF
>TRBV18|.|.|TRBJ2-6
TGTGCCAGCTCACCAGTGGCCGGCTCTGGGGCCAACGTCCTGACTTTC
CASSPVAGSGANVLTF
>TRBV28|.|TRBD1|TRBJ2-7
TGTGCCACACACCCGGCCCGGACAGGGGGTGCCTACGAGCAGTACTTC
CATHPARTGGAYEQYF
>TRBV7-2|.|TRBD1|TRBJ2-7
TGTGCCAGCAGCTTGGGGGGAACCGGGACAGGAAACTCCTACGAGCAGTACTTC
CASSLGGTGTGNSYEQYF
>TRBV13|few|TRBD2|TRBJ2-2
TGTGCCAGCAGCCGGGGACTAGCGGGTCACACCGGGGAGCTGTTTTTT
CASSRGLAGHTGELFF
>TRBV7-9|.|TRBD1|TRBJ2-5
TGTGCCAGCAGCCAGGGGGAAATGGTCGGGGAGACCCAGTACTTC
CASSQGEMVGETQYF
>TRBV11-2|.|TRBD2|TRBJ2-7
TGTGCCAGCAGCGCCGGGACTAGTCAATACTACGAGCAGTACTTC
CASSAGTSQYYEQYF
>TRBV10-3|once|.|TRBJ2-7
TGTGCCATCAGTGAGGAGGAGTACTACGAGCAGTACTTC
CAISEEEYYEQYF
>TRBV4-2|.|.|TRBJ2-7
TGTGCCAGCAGCCAAGAGGAGGGGTACGAGCAGTACTTC
CASSQEEGYEQYF
>TRBV10-3|.|.|TRBJ2-7
TGTGCCATCAAGGGGGGGCCGAGCTACGAGCAGTACTTC
CAIKGGPSYEQYF
>TRBV5-1|once|TRBD1|TRBJ2-7
TGCGCCAGCAGCTTGGGGACAGGGGGCGACTACGAGCAGTACTTC
CASSLGTGGDYEQYF
>TRBV28|.|TRBD1|TRBJ2-1
TGTGCCAGCAGTTGGGGACAGGGTATAATCAATGAGCAGTTCTTC
CASSWGQGIINEQFF
>TRBV25-1|.|TRBD1|TRBJ1-5
TGTGCCAGCAGTGAAGGGACAGGGGGTCAGCCCCAGCATTTT
CASSEGTGGQPQHF
>TRBV28|.|.|TRBJ2-7
TGTGCCAGCAGTCCATCATCCTACGAGCAGTACTTC
CASSPSSYEQYF
>TRBV9|.|.|TRBJ2-5
TGTGCCAGCAGCTCAGCAGGGGTCCAAGAGACCCAGTACTTC
CASSSAGVQETQYF
>TRBV15|.|.|TRBJ2-3
TGTGCCACCAGCAGAGGGGTCGACGATACGCAGTATTTT
CATSRGVDDTQYF
>TRBV5-1|.|TRBD2|TRBJ2-7
TGCGCCAGCAGCTTGGGGGGGACTAGCGTATACGAGCAGTACTTC
CASSLGGTSVYEQYF
>TRBV7-6|.|TRBD2|TRBJ2-7
TGTGCCAGCAGCTTAGTTGCTAGCGGGAACTCCTACGAGCAGTACTTC
CASSLVASGNSYEQYF
>TRBV7-7|.|.|TRBJ2-3
TGTGCTAGCAGCTTAGTGGGCGGCACAGATACGCAGTATTTT
CASSLVGGTDTQYF
>TRBV28|.|TRBD2|TRBJ2-1
TGTGCCAGCAGTCCCGAACTAGCGGGATACAATGAGCAGTTCTTC
CASSPELAGYNEQFF
>TRBV11-2|.|TRBD1|TRBJ1-5
TGTGCCAGCAGCATCGGACAGGGCGGCTTTTTTGATCAGCCCCAGCATTTT
CASSIGQGGFFDQPQHF
>TRBV7-9|.|TRBD2|TRBJ2-1
TGTGCCAGCAGCTATACCCGGCAGGGACTAGCGTTGAATGAGCAGTTCTTC
CASSYTRQGLALNEQFF
>TRBV25-1|.|TRBD1|TRBJ1-2
TGTGCCAGCAGTGTCTACCCTAGAGGGGGCGAAAAAGGCTACACCTTC
CASSVYPRGGEKGYTF
>TRBV5-4|.|.|TRBJ2-3
TGTGCCAGCAGCAAGGAGAACACAGATACGCAGTATTTT
CASSKENTDTQYF
>TRBV4-1|.|.|TRBJ2-5
TGCGCCAGCAGCCAAGTTCGTTCAGAGACCCAGTACTTC
CASSQVRSETQYF
>TRBV5-6|.|.|TRBJ2-7
TGTGCCAGCAGCTTGGGGACCTGGGACGAGCAGTACTTC
CASSLGTWDEQYF
>TRBV7-9|.|.|TRBJ2-5
TGTGCCAGCAGCCTGGGATACCAAGAGACCCAGTACTTC
CASSLGYQETQYF
>TRBV9|.|.|TRBJ2-1
TGTGCCAGCAGCGTAGAGGGAGTCGGCTACAATGAGCAGTTCTTC
CASSVEGVGYNEQFF
>TRBV14|.|.|TRBJ1-1
TGTGCCAGCAGCCTTACCGGGCTACTCACTGAAGCTTTCTTT
CASSLTGLLTEAFF
>TRBV10-1|.|TRBD1|TRBJ2-5
TGCGCCAGCAGCGACGCCGGGACAGGGCAAGAGACCCAGTACTTC
CASSDAGTGQETQYF
>TRBV28|.|.|TRBJ2-7
TGTGCCAGCGTTAACGCCGCCTGGGACTCCCACTACGAGCAGTACTTC
CASVNAAWDSHYEQYF
>TRBV13|.|TRBD1|TRBJ2-7
TGTGCCAGCAGCCCCGGGACAGGGGCTCTCTACGAGCAGTACTTC
CASSPGTGALYEQYF
>TRBV5-1|.|TRBD2|TRBJ2-7
TGCGCCAGCAGCTTGGAGGCTAGCGGGTATGCCTACGAGCAGTACTTC
CASSLEASGYAYEQYF
>TRBV5-1|.|.|TRBJ1-3
TGCGCCAGCAGCCCTGGACGCATTGGCTCTGGAAACACCATATATTTT
CASSPGRIGSGNTIYF
>TRBV19|few|.|TRBJ2-1
TGTGCCAGTAGGATCTCGGACGGAACCTACAATGAGCAGTTCTTC
CASRISDGTYNEQFF
>TRBV11-2|.|.|TRBJ1-1
TGTGCCAGCAGCGGTTACAGGGCTGAAGCTTTCTTT
CASSGYRAEAFF
>TRBV30|.|.|TRBJ2-1
TGTGCCTGGATTCGAGAGTCCTACAATGAGCAGTTCTTC
CAWIRESYNEQFF
>TRBV13|.|.|TRBJ2-5
TGTGCCAGCAGCTTACGGATTCAAGAGACCCAGTACTTC
CASSLRIQETQYF
>TRBV7-2|.|.|TRBJ1-3
TGTGCCAGCAGCTTAGGGACAACTGGAAACACCATATATTTT
CASSLGTTGNTIYF
>TRBV10-3|.|TRBD2|TRBJ2-3
TGTGCCATCAGTGAGTTAGGGACTAGCGGGGATACGCAGTATTTT
CAISELGTSGDTQYF